This T cell receptor (beta chain) was captured in a study of patients and donors after allogeneic stem cell transplantation. MiXCR, applied by TCRdb to the RT-PCR reads, yields one record per CDR3 protein. The sample lists roughly 960,000 distinct CDR3 sequences, 15% to 20% occurring once. In its sample, this clonotype was seen many times. One junction end does not reproduce the germline sequence, and a read error may be involved. The TCR comes from a human donor who was either an allogeneic HSCT recipient or a stem cell or donor lymphocyte infusion donor (not recorded which). It is not recorded whose cells these are; they may come from a transplant donor. Sequencing used blood, either unsorted or a sorted T cell fraction (not recorded which).

CDR3 sequence reads: CASSLRQAYNEQFF. The CDR3 DNA is TGCGCCAGCAGCCTGAGACAGGCGTACAATGAGCAGTTCTTC. The V gene is TRBV12-3 or TRBV12-4, the J gene TRBJ2-1; D is possibly TRBD1 (6 bases). CDR3 length: 14 residues.